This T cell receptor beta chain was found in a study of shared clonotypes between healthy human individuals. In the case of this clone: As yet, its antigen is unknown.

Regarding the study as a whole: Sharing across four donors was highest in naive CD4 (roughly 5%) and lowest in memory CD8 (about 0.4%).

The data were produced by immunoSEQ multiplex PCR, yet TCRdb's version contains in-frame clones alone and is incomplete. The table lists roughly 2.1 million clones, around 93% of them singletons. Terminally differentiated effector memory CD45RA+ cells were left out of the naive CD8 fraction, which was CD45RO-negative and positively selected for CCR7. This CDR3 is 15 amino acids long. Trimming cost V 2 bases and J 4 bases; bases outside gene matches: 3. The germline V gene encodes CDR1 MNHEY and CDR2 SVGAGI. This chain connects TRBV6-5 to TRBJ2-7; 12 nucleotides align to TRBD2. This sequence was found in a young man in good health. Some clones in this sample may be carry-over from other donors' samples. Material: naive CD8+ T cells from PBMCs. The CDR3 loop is CASSYSGLAGYEQYF. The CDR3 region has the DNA TGTGCCAGCAGTTACAGCGGACTAGCGGGGTACGAGCAGTACTTC.